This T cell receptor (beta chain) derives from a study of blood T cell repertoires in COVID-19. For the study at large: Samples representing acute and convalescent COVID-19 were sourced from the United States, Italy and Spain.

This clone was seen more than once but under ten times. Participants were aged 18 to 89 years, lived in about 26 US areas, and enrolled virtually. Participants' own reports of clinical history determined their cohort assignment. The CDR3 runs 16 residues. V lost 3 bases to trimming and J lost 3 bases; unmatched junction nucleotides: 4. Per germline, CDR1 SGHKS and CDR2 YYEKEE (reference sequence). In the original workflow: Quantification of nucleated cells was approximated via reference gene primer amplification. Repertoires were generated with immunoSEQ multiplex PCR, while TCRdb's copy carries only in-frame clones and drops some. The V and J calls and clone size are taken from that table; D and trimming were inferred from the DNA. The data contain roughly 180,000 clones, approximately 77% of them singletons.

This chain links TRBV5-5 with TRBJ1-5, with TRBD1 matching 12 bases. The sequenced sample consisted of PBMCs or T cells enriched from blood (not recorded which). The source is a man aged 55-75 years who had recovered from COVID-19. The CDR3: CASSSGTGGNNQPQHF. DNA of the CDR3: TGTGCCAGCAGCTCCGGGACAGGGGGCAACAATCAGCCCCAGCATTTT.